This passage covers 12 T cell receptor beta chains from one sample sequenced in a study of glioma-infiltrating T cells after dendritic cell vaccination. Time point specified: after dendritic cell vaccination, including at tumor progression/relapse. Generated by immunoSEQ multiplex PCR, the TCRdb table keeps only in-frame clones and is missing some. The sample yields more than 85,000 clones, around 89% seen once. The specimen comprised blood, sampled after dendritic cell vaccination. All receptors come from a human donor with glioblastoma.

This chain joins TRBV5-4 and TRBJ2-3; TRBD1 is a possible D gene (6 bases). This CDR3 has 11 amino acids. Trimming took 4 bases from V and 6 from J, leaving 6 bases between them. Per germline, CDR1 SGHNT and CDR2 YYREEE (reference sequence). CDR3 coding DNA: TGTGCCAGCAGCGGGGGCGATACGCAGTATTTT. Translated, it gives CASSGGDTQYF.

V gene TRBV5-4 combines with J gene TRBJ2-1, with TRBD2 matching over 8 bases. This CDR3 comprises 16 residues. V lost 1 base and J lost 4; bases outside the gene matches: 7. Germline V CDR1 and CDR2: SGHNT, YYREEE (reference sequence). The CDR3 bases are TGTGCCAGCAGCTTGATTGGTGGCGGGGGGTACAATGAGCAGTTCTTC. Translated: CASSLIGGGGYNEQFF.

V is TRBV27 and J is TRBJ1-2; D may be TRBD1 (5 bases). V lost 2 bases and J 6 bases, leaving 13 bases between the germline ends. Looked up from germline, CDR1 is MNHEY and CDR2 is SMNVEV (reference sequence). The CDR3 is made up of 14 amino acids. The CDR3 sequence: CASSLRGRFDGYTF. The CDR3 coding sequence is TGTGCCAGCAGTTTAAGGGGAAGGTTCGATGGCTACACCTTC.

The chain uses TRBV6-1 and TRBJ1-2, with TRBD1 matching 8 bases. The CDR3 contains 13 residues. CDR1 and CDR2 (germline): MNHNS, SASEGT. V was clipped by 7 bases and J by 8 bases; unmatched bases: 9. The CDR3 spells CASTRTGSYGYTF. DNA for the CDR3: TGTGCCAGCACGAGGACAGGGAGTTACGGCTACACCTTC.

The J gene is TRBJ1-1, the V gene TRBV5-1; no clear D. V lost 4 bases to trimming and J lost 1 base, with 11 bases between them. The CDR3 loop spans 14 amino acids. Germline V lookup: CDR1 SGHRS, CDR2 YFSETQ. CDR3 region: CASSPWLRNTEAFF. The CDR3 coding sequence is TGCGCCAGCAGCCCATGGTTGAGGAACACTGAAGCTTTCTTT.

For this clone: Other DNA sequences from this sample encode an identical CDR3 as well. CDR3 loop: CASSLEGGEAFF. The CDR3 region has the DNA TGTGCCAGCAGCTTAGAAGGAGGGGAAGCTTTCTTT. This chain uses TRBV7-9 with TRBJ1-1; D call uncertain. CDR3 length: 12 amino acids. Between the trimmed V and J ends, which lost 1 base and 8 bases, there was a span of 8 bases. The germline CDR1 and CDR2 sequences are SEHNR and FQNEAQ (reference sequence). Based on the CDR3 plus reference TRBV7-9 and TRBJ1-1, the full variable domain is DTGVSQNPRHKITKRGQNVTFRCDPISEHNRLYWYRQTLGQGPEFLTYFQNEAQLEKSRLLSDRFSAERPKGSFSTLEIQRTEQGDSAMYLCASSLEGGEAFFGQGTRLTVV.

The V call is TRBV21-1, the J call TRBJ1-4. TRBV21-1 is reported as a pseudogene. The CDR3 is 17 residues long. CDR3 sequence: CASSKRRQGGTNEKLFF. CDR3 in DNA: TGTGCCAGCAGCAAACGGCGGCAGGGAGGAACTAATGAAAAACTGTTTTTT.

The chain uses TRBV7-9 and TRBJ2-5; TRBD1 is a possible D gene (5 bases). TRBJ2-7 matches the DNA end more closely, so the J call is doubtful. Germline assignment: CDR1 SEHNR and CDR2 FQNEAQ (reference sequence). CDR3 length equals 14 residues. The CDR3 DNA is TGTGCCAGCAGCCCGCCGACAGAGATCTACGAGCAGTACTTC. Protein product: CASSPPTEIYEQYF.

The CDR3 loop is CASSLRTSGSWDEQFF. CDR3 nucleotides: TGTGCCAGCAGCTTGCGGACTAGCGGGAGTTGGGATGAGCAGTTCTTC. The chain combines TRBV5-5 with TRBJ2-1; 13 bases are shared with TRBD2. The CDR3 length is 16 residues. V lost 1 base, J lost 8 bases, and 6 bases stayed unmatched. Germline CDR1 SGHKS, CDR2 YYEKEE (reference sequence).

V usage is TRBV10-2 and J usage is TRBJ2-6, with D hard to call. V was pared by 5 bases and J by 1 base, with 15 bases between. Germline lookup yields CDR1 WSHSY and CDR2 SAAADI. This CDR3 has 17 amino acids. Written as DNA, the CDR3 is TGCGCCAGCAGTCCGACACATACCCGGTCTGGGGCCAACGTCCTGACTTTC. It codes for CASSPTHTRSGANVLTF.

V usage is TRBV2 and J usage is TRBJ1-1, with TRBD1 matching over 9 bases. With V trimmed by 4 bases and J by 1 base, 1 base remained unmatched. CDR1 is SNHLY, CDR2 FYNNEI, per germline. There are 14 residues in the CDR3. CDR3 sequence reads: CASSVQGANTEAFF. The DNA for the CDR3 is TGTGCCAGCAGTGTACAGGGGGCGAACACTGAAGCTTTCTTT.

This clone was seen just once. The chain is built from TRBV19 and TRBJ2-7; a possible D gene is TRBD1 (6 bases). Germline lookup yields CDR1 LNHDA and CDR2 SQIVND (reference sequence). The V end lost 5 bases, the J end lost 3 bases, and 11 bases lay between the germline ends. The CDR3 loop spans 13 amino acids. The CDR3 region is CASSSQDSYEQYF. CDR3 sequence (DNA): TGTGCCAGTAGTTCCCAGGACAGCTACGAGCAGTACTTC.